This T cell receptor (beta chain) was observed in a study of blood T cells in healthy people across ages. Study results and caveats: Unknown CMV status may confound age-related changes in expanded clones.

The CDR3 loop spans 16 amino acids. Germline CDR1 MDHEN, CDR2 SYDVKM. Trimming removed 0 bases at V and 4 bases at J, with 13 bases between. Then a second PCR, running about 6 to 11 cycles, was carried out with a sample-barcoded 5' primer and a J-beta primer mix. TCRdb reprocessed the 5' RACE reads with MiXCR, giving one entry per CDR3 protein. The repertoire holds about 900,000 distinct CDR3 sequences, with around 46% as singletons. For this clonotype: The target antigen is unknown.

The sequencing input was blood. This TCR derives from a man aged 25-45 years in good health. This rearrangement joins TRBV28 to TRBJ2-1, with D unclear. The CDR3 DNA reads TGTGCCAGCAGTTTATGGGCAAACTCCTTGTACAATGAGCAGTTCTTC. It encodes CASSLWANSLYNEQFF.